The 9 T cell receptor beta chains listed next were all sequenced from one sample in a study of T cell repertoires in aging, cancer and after chemotherapy. The template was genomic DNA from peripheral blood, not RNA. A mixed TRB-A/B primer pool amplified rearranged TRB by multiplex touch-down PCR. Via MiXCR, TCRdb re-called the multiplex PCR reads, giving one row per CDR3 protein. The table shows 10,000 to 15,000 distinct CDR3 sequences, with 30% to 40% occurring only once. The sequencing input was blood. These receptors all come from a human donor in good health. The donor label of this sample is uncertain.

This chain uses TRBV20-1 with TRBJ2-7; no firm D call. Trimming removed 3 bases from V and 7 bases from J, with 13 bases in between. The V gene's germline CDR1 is DFQATT and CDR2 SNEGSKA (reference sequence). There are 12 residues in the CDR3. CDR3 nucleotides: TGCAGTGCTAGTTTAGGGTCCGGAGAGCAGTACTTC. Protein: CSASLGSGEQYF.

This clonotype is medium-sized (0.01 to 0.1%) within its sample. The J gene is TRBJ2-6, the V gene TRBV19, with 7 bases lining up with TRBD1. The CDR3 totals 15 residues. The junction had 7 bases not matched to a gene; V was cut back by 7 bases and J by 4 bases. From germline, CDR1 is LNHDA and CDR2 SQIVND (reference sequence). The CDR3 DNA sequence: TGTGCCAGTACCATCACAGGGGCAGGGGCCAACGTCCTGACTTTC. Protein product: CASTITGAGANVLTF. Full variable domain (remainder filled in from reference TRBV19 and TRBJ2-6): DGGITQSPKYLFRKEGQNVTLSCEQNLNHDAMYWYRQDPGQGLRLIYYSQIVNDFQKGDIAEGYSVSREKKESFPLTVTSAQKNPTAFYLCASTITGAGANVLTFGAGSRLTVL.

This clonotype was counted between two and nine times. The V call is TRBV18, the J call TRBJ2-6; 9 nucleotides match TRBD1. The CDR3 is made up of 16 amino acids. Trimming cost V 5 bases and J 3 bases; bases outside gene matches: 5. From germline, CDR1 is KGHSH and CDR2 LQKENI. This CDR3 is CASSSTGGYGANVLTF. The CDR3 DNA is TGTGCCAGCTCATCAACAGGGGGCTATGGGGCCAACGTCCTGACTTTC.

The J gene is TRBJ2-5, the V gene TRBV5-1, with TRBD1 matching 8 bases. This CDR3 region has 14 residues. Germline V CDR1 and CDR2: SGHRS, YFSETQ. Germline trimming cut 0 bases from V and 3 bases from J; bases unmatched to any gene: 1. The chain's CDR3 is CASSLGQGKETQYF. The CDR3 DNA sequence: TGCGCCAGCAGCTTGGGACAGGGGAAAGAGACCCAGTACTTC.

This clonotype was seen a handful of times. V and J are TRBV18 and TRBJ2-5, with a possible D match to TRBD1 (5 bases). Germline values: CDR1 KGHSH, CDR2 LQKENI. The CDR3 length is 13 residues. Deletions cut 4 bases from V and 2 bases from J, with 8 bases between. This chain's CDR3 is CASSLTEQETQYF. CDR3 sequence (DNA): TGTGCCAGCTCACTGACAGAACAAGAGACCCAGTACTTC. Full variable domain (missing parts from reference TRBV18 and TRBJ2-5): NAGVMQNPRHLVRRRGQEARLRCSPMKGHSHVYWYRQLPEEGLKFMVYLQKENIIDESGMPKERFSAEFPKEGPSILRIQQVVRGDSAAYFCASSLTEQETQYFGPGTRLLVL.

The J gene is TRBJ2-7, the V gene TRBV20-1; TRBD1 is a possible D gene (6 bases). Germline CDR1 DFQATT, CDR2 SNEGSKA (reference sequence). Deletions cut 6 bases from V and 6 bases from J, with 24 bases between. CDR3 size: 15 residues. The CDR3 region is CSATTPARGFSEQYF. CDR3 nucleotides: TGCAGTGCAACCACGCCAGCCAGGGGATTCTCCGAGCAGTACTTC.

This rearrangement joins TRBV6-5 to TRBJ1-2, with a tentative D call TRBD1 (5 bases). This CDR3 comprises 14 residues. From germline, CDR1 is MNHEY and CDR2 SVGAGI. The V end lost 8 bases, the J end lost 4 bases, and 17 bases lay between the germline ends. The CDR3 protein is CASHGGPSSYGYTF. The CDR3 DNA reads TGTGCCAGCCACGGGGGACCCAGCTCCTATGGCTACACCTTC.

This clonotype occurred a few times. J is TRBJ1-1 and V is TRBV15; D might be TRBD1 (6 bases). The CDR3 totals 13 residues. Trimming removed 10 bases at V and 2 bases at J, with 14 bases between. Germline loops: CDR1 LNHNV, CDR2 YYDKDF (reference sequence). The CDR3 DNA sequence: TGTGCCATAAGCAGGGGTGTTAACACTGAAGCTTTCTTT. Translation gives CAISRGVNTEAFF.

This clonotype is medium-sized. The chain has TRBV11-1 and TRBJ2-1; D possibly corresponds to TRBD1 (5 bases). The V end was cut by 11 bases, the J end by 8 bases, with 13 bases between. The germline V gene encodes CDR1 SGHAT and CDR2 FQDESV (reference sequence). The CDR3 totals 11 residues. The CDR3, as DNA: TGTGCCTTAGGGGCCTTGGATGAGCAGTTCTTC. It codes for CALGALDEQFF.